This T cell receptor beta chain was profiled in a study of T-cell memory formation after mild COVID-19. In the study overall: TCR clusters showed largely donor specificity.

Study-level findings and limits: Clonal second-wave expansions that peaked on day 37 had unconfirmed SARS-CoV-2 specificity. In pre-infection memory, a portion of responding clones appeared, which suggested that cross-reactive memory joined.

TCRdb called the 5' RACE reads again in MiXCR, with one record for every CDR3 protein. The table records about 290,000 distinct CDR3 sequences, 15% of them present only once. The CDR3 contains 16 residues. CDR1 LGHNA and CDR2 YNFKEQ come from the germline V gene. Trimming removed 4 bases from V and 1 base from J; junction bases left unmatched: 5. Notes on this clonotype: Its antigen is not known.

The clonotype was recovered from a young man who had mild COVID-19 (a few samples of this study predate the infection). Cell type and time point are not known. The chain links TRBV4-2 to TRBJ2-3; 10 positions agree with TRBD1. Sequenced input: PBMCs or a T cell subset sorted from them (not recorded which). The DNA of the CDR3 is TGTGCCAGCAGCCTAGGGGACAGGGGAGGCACAGATACGCAGTATTTT. Translated: CASSLGDRGGTDTQYF.